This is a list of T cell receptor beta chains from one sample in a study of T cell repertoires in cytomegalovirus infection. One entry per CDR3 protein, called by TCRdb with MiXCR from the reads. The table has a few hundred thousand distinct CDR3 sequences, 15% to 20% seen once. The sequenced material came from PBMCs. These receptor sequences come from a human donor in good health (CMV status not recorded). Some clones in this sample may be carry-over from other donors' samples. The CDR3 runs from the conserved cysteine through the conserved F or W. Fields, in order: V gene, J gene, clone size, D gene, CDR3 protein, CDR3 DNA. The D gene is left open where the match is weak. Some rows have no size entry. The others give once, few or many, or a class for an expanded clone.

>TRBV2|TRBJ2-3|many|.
CASSEGRSSTDTQYF
TGTGCCAGCAGTGAAGGCAGGTCTAGCACAGATACGCAGTATTTT
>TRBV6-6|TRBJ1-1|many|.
CASSYSIGEAFF
TGTGCCAGCAGTTACTCGATCGGGGAAGCTTTCTTT
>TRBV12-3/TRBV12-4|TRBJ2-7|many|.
CASRYREGSSEQYF
TGTGCCAGCAGGTACAGGGAAGGGAGCTCCGAGCAGTACTTC
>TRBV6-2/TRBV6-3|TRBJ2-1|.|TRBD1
CASRRQGLFSLF
TGTGCCAGCAGAAGACAGGGGTTGTTTTCGCTCTTC
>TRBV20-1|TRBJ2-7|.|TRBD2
CSARDEVAGSHYEQYF
TGCAGTGCTAGAGATGAGGTAGCGGGGTCCCACTACGAGCAGTACTTC
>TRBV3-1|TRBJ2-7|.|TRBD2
CASSPGSGGPYEQYF
TGTGCCAGCAGCCCCGGGAGCGGGGGACCCTACGAGCAGTACTTC
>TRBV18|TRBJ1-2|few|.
CASSPSGEHYGYTF
TGTGCCAGCTCACCAAGCGGGGAGCACTATGGCTACACCTTC
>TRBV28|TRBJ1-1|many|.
CASMVLNTEAFF
TGTGCCAGCATGGTCTTGAACACTGAAGCTTTCTTT
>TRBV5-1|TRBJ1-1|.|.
CASSLGQDETEAFF
TGCGCCAGCAGCTTGGGACAGGACGAGACTGAAGCTTTCTTT
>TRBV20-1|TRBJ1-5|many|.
CSARSGDQPQHF
TGCAGTGCTAGGTCAGGGGATCAGCCCCAGCATTTT
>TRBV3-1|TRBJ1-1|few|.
CASSQSPRSEAFF
TGTGCCAGCAGCCAAAGTCCCAGGTCTGAAGCTTTCTTT
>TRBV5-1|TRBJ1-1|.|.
CASSLGTIGMSEAFF
TGCGCCAGCAGCTTGGGAACAATCGGGATGTCTGAAGCTTTCTTT
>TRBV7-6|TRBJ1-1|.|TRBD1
CASSLAGQRAFF
TGTGCCAGCAGCTTAGCGGGACAGCGGGCTTTCTTT
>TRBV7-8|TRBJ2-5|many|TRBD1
CASSPGTGRETQYF
TGTGCCAGCAGCCCTGGGACAGGGAGAGAGACCCAGTACTTC
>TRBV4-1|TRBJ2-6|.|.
CASMSGGANVLTF
TGCGCCAGCATGTCTGGTGGGGCCAACGTCCTGACTTTC
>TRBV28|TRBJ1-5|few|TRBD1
CASSNTGETQHF
TGTGCCAGCAGTAATACAGGGGAGACCCAGCATTTT
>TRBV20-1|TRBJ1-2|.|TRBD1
CSARATGGIYGYTF
TGCAGTGCTAGAGCGACAGGGGGAATCTATGGCTACACCTTC
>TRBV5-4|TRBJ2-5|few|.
CASSLAAGETQYF
TGTGCCAGCAGCTTGGCCGCTGGGGAGACCCAGTACTTC
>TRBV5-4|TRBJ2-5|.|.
CASSSRGGETQYF
TGTGCCAGCAGCTCCCGAGGGGGAGAGACCCAGTACTTC
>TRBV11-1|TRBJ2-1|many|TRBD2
CASSRGSGGIFTHNEQFF
TGTGCCAGCAGCCGGGGAAGCGGGGGCATTTTCACGCACAATGAGCAGTTCTTC
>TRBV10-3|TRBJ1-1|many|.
CAIGGAGMAEAFF
TGTGCCATCGGTGGGGCGGGGATGGCTGAAGCTTTCTTT
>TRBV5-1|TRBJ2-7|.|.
CASSFGVTDEQYF
TGCGCCAGCAGCTTCGGAGTTACCGACGAGCAGTACTTC
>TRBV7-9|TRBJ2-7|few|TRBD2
CASSLEGGLADSYEQYF
TGTGCCAGCAGCTTAGAGGGGGGACTAGCGGACTCCTACGAGCAGTACTTC
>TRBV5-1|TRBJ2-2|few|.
CASSSIAEANTGELFF
TGCGCCAGCAGCTCAATAGCGGAGGCGAACACCGGGGAGCTGTTTTTT